This entry describes one TCR beta chain. This may come from a read error, since a much larger clone is one base off. The CDR3 end shows no conserved phenylalanine or tryptophan, and so a read error is likely. TCR beta CDR3 sequences were amplified from RNA transcripts. The HTBI set primed first-round TCR CDR3 RT-PCR. MiXCR, run by TCRdb on the multiplex PCR reads, gives a single entry per CDR3 protein. The sample consists of under 400,000 distinct CDR3 sequences, 14% of them appearing once. The source of the sample is a study of T cells in Graves' hyperthyroidism and ophthalmopathy. V was clipped by 6 bases and J by 2 bases, with 12 bases between them. This CDR3 comprises 14 residues.

The sequence was collected from a woman in her sixties with Graves' hyperthyroidism. V and J are TRBV12-3 or TRBV12-4 and TRBJ2-3; D is ambiguous. Sequences were obtained from blood. CDR3 loop: CASSLSDHTDTQYL. The DNA of the CDR3 is TGTGCCAGCAGCTTAAGCGACCACACAGATACGCAGTATCTT.